What follows are 16 T cell receptor beta chains derived from one specimen sequenced in a study of cytomegalovirus exposure and HLA in healthy donors. The data were produced by immunoSEQ multiplex PCR, yet TCRdb's version contains in-frame clones alone and is incomplete. This table has some 320,000 clones, about 90% appearing once. Sequenced input: PBMCs. These receptors were obtained from a woman in her 30s in good health and CMV-seropositive.

This clone has just one count. The genes are TRBV6-5 and TRBJ1-2, with D tentatively TRBD1 (6 bases). CDR1 and CDR2 (germline): MNHEY, SVGAGI. The CDR3 sequence is 16 residues long. V lost 3 bases to trimming and J lost 6 bases, with 20 bases between them. The chain's CDR3 is CASSYDLGAAVHGYTF. The DNA of the CDR3 is TGTGCCAGCAGTTATGATTTGGGGGCGGCAGTTCATGGCTACACCTTC.

The chain carries TRBV7-9 and TRBJ1-2, with TRBD1 matching over 7 bases. Germline V gives CDR1 SEHNR, CDR2 FQNEAQ (reference sequence). This CDR3 contains 15 residues. Trimming at V came to 3 bases and at J to 6 bases, leaving 10 bases not matched to a gene. The CDR3 region is CASSFPTDRRDGYTF. The CDR3 DNA reads TGTGCCAGCAGCTTCCCGACGGACAGGAGAGATGGCTACACCTTC.

This chain connects TRBV20-1 to TRBJ1-2; no firm D call. The ends were cut back, 7 bases at V and 1 base at J, with 7 bases in the middle. CDR1 is DFQATT and CDR2 is SNEGSKA in the germline V gene (reference sequence). This CDR3 spans 11 amino acids. The CDR3 sequence is CSGPHNYGYTF. The CDR3 bases are TGCAGTGGGCCCCATAACTATGGCTACACCTTC.

V and J are TRBV5-1 and TRBJ2-7; 11 bases fit TRBD1. Trimming took 7 bases from V and 4 from J; bases not matched to a gene: 16. The CDR3 loop spans 17 amino acids. The germline V gene has CDR1 SGHRS and CDR2 YFSETQ. CDR3 residues: CASQGRGQGVKLYEQYF. The CDR3 nucleotides read TGCGCCAGCCAGGGTCGGGGACAGGGGGTCAAATTGTACGAGCAGTACTTC.

The chain carries TRBV7-9 and TRBJ1-2; no reliable D call. The V end lost 5 bases, the J end lost 5 bases, and 15 bases lay between the germline ends. This CDR3 spans 14 amino acids. Germline assignment: CDR1 SEHNR and CDR2 FQNEAQ (reference sequence). CDR3 sequence reads: CASSPPGQQYGYTF. In DNA, the CDR3 is TGTGCCAGCAGCCCCCCGGGCCAGCAATATGGCTACACCTTC. The entire variable domain, with the rest obtained from reference TRBV7-9 and TRBJ1-2, is as follows: DTGVSQNPRHKITKRGQNVTFRCDPISEHNRLYWYRQTLGQGPEFLTYFQNEAQLEKSRLLSDRFSAERPKGSFSTLEIQRTEQGDSAMYLCASSPPGQQYGYTFGSGTRLTVV.

V usage is TRBV7-9 and J usage is TRBJ2-1; 7 nucleotides line up with TRBD2. V lost 5 bases to trimming and J lost 10 bases; unmatched junction nucleotides: 5. This CDR3 has 12 amino acids. Germline assignment: CDR1 SEHNR and CDR2 FQNEAQ (reference sequence). CDR3 bases: TGTGCCAGCAGCCTTACAGCGGGAGAGCAGTTCTTC. This sequence encodes CASSLTAGEQFF.

The table lists this clone with a few counts. The chain is built from TRBV2 and TRBJ1-1; D is perhaps TRBD1 (5 bases). CDR1 SNHLY and CDR2 FYNNEI come from the germline V gene. V was clipped by 3 bases and J by 3 bases, with 11 bases between them. This CDR3 is built from 14 residues. CDR3 DNA: TGTGCCAGCAGTGATCCAGGGAGGGACACTGAAGCTTTCTTT. Its protein is CASSDPGRDTEAFF.

The rearrangement uses TRBV5-1 and TRBJ2-2, with D unclear. The germline V gene has CDR1 SGHRS and CDR2 YFSETQ. The CDR3 covers 14 residues. Between the trimmed V and J ends, which lost 1 base and 7 bases, there was a span of 11 bases. The CDR3 coding sequence is TGCGCCAGCAGCTTGACGGCAGACTTCGGGGAGCTGTTTTTT. This encodes CASSLTADFGELFF.

CDR3 region: CASSPEGTGAPNSPLHF. The CDR3 DNA follows: TGTGCCAGCAGCCCCGAGGGGACAGGAGCCCCTAATTCACCCCTCCACTTT. The chain couples TRBV9 to TRBJ1-6; 8 nucleotides line up with TRBD1. The CDR3 runs 17 residues. The V and J ends lost 4 bases and 6 bases, in that order; junction bases with no gene match: 12. CDR1 and CDR2 (germline): SGDLS, YYNGEE. Drawing the rest from reference TRBV9 and TRBJ1-6, the complete variable domain is DSGVTQTPKHLITATGQRVTLRCSPRSGDLSVYWYQQSLDQGLQFLIQYYNGEERAKGNILERFSAQQFPDLHSELNLSSLELGDSALYFCASSPEGTGAPNSPLHFGNGTRLTVT.

The chain links TRBV5-6 to TRBJ2-1; tentative D call: TRBD2 (5 bases). Deletions cut 0 bases from V and 4 bases from J, with 11 bases between. The germline V gene encodes CDR1 SGHDT and CDR2 YYEEEE. CDR3 size: 15 residues. The CDR3 DNA reads as TGTGCCAGCAGCTTGGAGGCAGGACTTTACAATGAGCAGTTCTTC. It yields the protein CASSLEAGLYNEQFF.

This sequence joins TRBV30 and TRBJ2-7, with 16 positions matching TRBD2. Germline lookup yields CDR1 GTSNPN and CDR2 SVGIG (reference sequence). J was trimmed by 10 bases and V by 3 bases; bases with no gene match: 9. CDR3 size: 15 residues. The CDR3 sequence is CAWSGTGTSGRVQYF. The CDR3 DNA follows: TGTGCCTGGAGCGGAACCGGGACTAGCGGGAGGGTACAGTACTTC. Combining the CDR3 with reference TRBV30 and TRBJ2-7 gives the whole variable domain SQTIHQWPATLVQPVGSPLSLECTVEGTSNPNLYWYRQAAGRGLQLLFYSVGIGQISSEVPQNLSASRPQDRQFILSSKKLLLSDSGFYLCAWSGTGTSGRVQYFGPGTRLTVT.

This chain connects TRBV6-5 to TRBJ1-1; D not resolved. CDR1 and CDR2 from the germline V gene are MNHEY and SVGAGI. V was shortened by 0 bases and J by 4 bases, with 6 bases between the two germline ends. The CDR3 consists of 13 residues. The CDR3: CASSYSDVTEAFF. The CDR3 region has the DNA TGTGCCAGCAGTTACTCCGATGTCACTGAAGCTTTCTTT.

The chain joins TRBV5-1 to TRBJ2-2; TRBD2 agrees at 11 bases. CDR1 is SGHRS, CDR2 YFSETQ, per germline. J gave up 4 bases and V 9 bases, and 11 bases lay outside the gene matches. CDR3 length equals 16 residues. The CDR3 reads CATGIIAGGPTGELFF. The CDR3 DNA follows: TGCGCCACCGGAATCATAGCGGGGGGGCCCACCGGGGAGCTGTTTTTT.

J is TRBJ2-7 and V is TRBV2; TRBD1 might be the D (6 bases). The CDR3 covers 14 residues. The V end lost 5 bases, the J end lost 3 bases, and 14 bases lay between the germline ends. Germline V CDR1 and CDR2: SNHLY, FYNNEI. DNA of the CDR3: TGTGCCAGCAGTACGGGACACACGTTCTACGAGCAGTACTTC. Its protein is CASSTGHTFYEQYF.

V usage is TRBV29-1 and J usage is TRBJ1-1, with D possibly being TRBD1 (5 bases). V was clipped by 5 bases and J by 0 bases, with 13 bases between them. The germline CDR1 and CDR2 sequences are SQVTM and ANQGSEA. CDR3 size: 14 residues. The chain's CDR3 is CSVRRAAVNTEAFF. CDR3 DNA: TGCAGCGTTCGCAGGGCGGCTGTGAACACTGAAGCTTTCTTT.

The chain combines TRBV4-1 with TRBJ1-5, with D possibly matching TRBD1 (6 bases). Looked up from germline, CDR1 is MGHRA and CDR2 is YSYEKL. Trimming stripped 0 bases from V and 2 bases from J, with 11 bases between. The CDR3 sequence is 16 residues long. CDR3 sequence (DNA): TGCGCCAGCAGCCAAGATCAGGGGTTGGGCAATCAGCCCCAGCATTTT. It specifies CASSQDQGLGNQPQHF.